The clone carrying this TCR beta chain appeared many times. Its antigen is currently unknown. The authors obtained over 95% purity in all sorted populations. Reverse transcribing all isolated RNA meant expressed TCRB transcripts were sequenced. Assay: immunoSEQ multiplex PCR; the TCRdb copy retains only in-frame clones and omits some. This sample yields over 65,000 clones, of which 30% to 40% are seen a single time; roughly 0.44% belongs to the top ten. The data were taken from a study of beta chain features in type 1 diabetes. Findings of the study overall: The study left unresolved whether HLA type influences TCRB rearrangement.

This TCR derives from a woman between 18 and 29 years old in good health. Material for sequencing was stem cell memory CD4+ T cells from blood.

The CDR3 DNA sequence: TGCGCCAGCAGCTTGGACCGGGAAAGGGCCGAGCAGTACTTC. It specifies CASSLDRERAEQYF. J is TRBJ2-7 and V is TRBV5-1; weak D call: TRBD2 (5 bases). The CDR3 length is 14 residues. With 0 bases removed from V and 6 bases from J, the gap between germline ends came to 13 bases. Germline V gives CDR1 SGHRS, CDR2 YFSETQ.